A single sample gave rise to the 9 T cell receptor beta chains below, sequenced in a study of cytomegalovirus exposure and HLA in healthy donors. The repertoire was sequenced with immunoSEQ multiplex PCR; TCRdb's copy has only in-frame clones and lacks some. This sample carries 300,000 or so clones, around 90% of them seen once, and the ten largest clones take over 0.9%. Sequencing input: PBMCs. The receptors originated from a man in his thirties or forties in good health and CMV-seronegative.

V usage is TRBV30 and J usage is TRBJ2-1, with 9 bases that match TRBD1. The J segment lost 9 bases and the V segment lost 0 bases, leaving 6 bases of the junction unmatched. The CDR3 extends over 14 amino acids. The germline CDR1 and CDR2 sequences are GTSNPN and SVGIG (reference sequence). Written as DNA, the CDR3 is TGTGCCTGGAGTGTGGACAGGGGTACAGGTGAGCAGTTCTTC. The encoded protein is CAWSVDRGTGEQFF.

The rearrangement links TRBV10-3 to TRBJ1-3; D ambiguous. Germline V gene lookup returns CDR1 ENHRY and CDR2 SYGVKD. The CDR3 spans 14 residues. V shed 7 bases and J shed 1 base, with 11 bases lying between them. The DNA for the CDR3 is TGTGCCATCAACTCGCCGGGGTCTGGAAACACCATATATTTT. It translates to CAINSPGSGNTIYF.

The chain couples TRBV5-1 to TRBJ2-7; TRBD1 agrees at 9 bases. Per germline, CDR1 SGHRS and CDR2 YFSETQ. This CDR3 is built from 15 residues. The junction had 3 bases not matched to a gene; V was cut back by 0 bases and J by 2 bases. CDR3 coding DNA: TGCGCCAGCAGCTTGGCAGGACAGGGGACCTACGAGCAGTACTTC. It codes for CASSLAGQGTYEQYF.

The chain couples TRBV4-3 to TRBJ1-4; D perhaps matches TRBD1 (6 bases). V lost 1 base and J 8 bases, leaving 11 bases between the germline ends. The CDR3 covers 14 residues. The germline CDR1 and CDR2 sequences are LGHNA and YSLEER. The CDR3 DNA sequence: TGCGCCAGCAGCCAAGTCACAGGGTACGAAAAACTGTTTTTT. Its protein is CASSQVTGYEKLFF.

The chain employs TRBV6-1 and TRBJ2-7; TRBD2 matches 11 bases. The CDR3 contains 14 residues. V shed 5 bases and J 3 bases; nucleotides not matched to a gene: 3. The germline gives CDR1 MNHNS, CDR2 SASEGT. The chain's CDR3 is CASSRTSGRYEQYF. CDR3 nucleotide sequence: TGTGCCAGCAGTCGGACTAGCGGGCGCTACGAGCAGTACTTC.

The V and J genes are TRBV9 and TRBJ1-4, with D possibly matching TRBD1 (5 bases). V lost 0 bases, J lost 8 bases, and 11 bases lay in between. CDR3 size: 14 residues. Germline V gene lookup returns CDR1 SGDLS and CDR2 YYNGEE. Here the CDR3 reads CASSVGRVGEKLFF. Written as DNA, the CDR3 is TGTGCCAGCAGCGTAGGCAGGGTTGGAGAAAAACTGTTTTTT.

CDR3 amino acids: CASTSYRGLLQETQYF. DNA of the CDR3: TGTGCCAGCACCTCATACCGGGGACTCCTACAAGAGACCCAGTACTTC. The rearrangement uses TRBV27 and TRBJ2-5; D is perhaps TRBD2 (6 bases). Germline CDR1 is MNHEY and CDR2 is SMNVEV (reference sequence). With 7 bases removed from V and 2 bases from J, the gap between germline ends came to 20 bases. The CDR3 is made up of 16 amino acids.

The J gene is TRBJ2-7, the V gene TRBV4-1; D might be TRBD1 (5 bases). V was clipped by 0 bases and J by 1 base, with 10 bases between them. CDR1 MGHRA and CDR2 YSYEKL come from the germline V gene. CDR3 length: 15 residues. This CDR3 reads CASSQEVQGSYEQYF. The CDR3, as DNA: TGCGCCAGCAGCCAAGAAGTTCAGGGTTCCTACGAGCAGTACTTC.

This clone was observed a handful of times. V usage is TRBV6-4 and J usage is TRBJ2-2; D not resolved. The CDR3 totals 15 residues. Germline V gene data show CDR1 as MRHNA and CDR2 as SNTAGT. Trimming left V 6 bases short and J 3 bases short, with 14 bases between. The CDR3 here is CASSDGRQDTGELFF. The CDR3 DNA reads as TGTGCCAGCAGCGACGGCCGGCAGGACACCGGGGAGCTGTTTTTT.